This section outlines one T cell receptor (beta chain) sequence together with its context. The CDR3 is 14 amino acids. The germline V gene encodes CDR1 SGHAT and CDR2 FQDESV (reference sequence). The V end was cut by 3 bases, the J end by 2 bases, with 9 bases between. All donors were Caucasian adults living in Nashville, Tennessee. This sample was taken from a study of shared clonotypes between healthy human individuals. How the authors handled the data: Junction-only sequences produced by ImmunoSEQ had no quality scores, so filtering differed. Repertoires were generated with immunoSEQ multiplex PCR, while TCRdb's copy carries only in-frame clones and drops some. The DNA gave D and trimming, while V, J and clone size come from that table. The sample includes hundreds of thousands of clones, around 80% of them seen just once.

This receptor was obtained from a woman aged 35 to 49 in good health. Some clones in this sample may be carry-over from other donors' samples. Sequenced sample: PBMCs. The chain carries TRBV11-1 and TRBJ2-3; D is unclear. The CDR3 bases are TGTGCCAGCAGCTTCGAGCCTTTCACAGATACGCAGTATTTT. This codes for CASSFEPFTDTQYF.